The clone carrying this TCR beta chain has a single count. This CDR3 has 14 amino acids. This sample stems from a study of blood T cell repertoires in COVID-19. Assay: immunoSEQ multiplex PCR; the TCRdb copy retains only in-frame clones and omits some. The data contain about 310,000 clones, almost 90% of them singletons. The V call is TRBV21-1, the J call TRBJ2-2; TRBD1, as called in the table, went unchecked against the DNA. TRBV21-1 is listed as a pseudogene. The sequenced material came from peripheral blood. This clonotype was obtained from a woman aged 25 to 39 with COVID-19, enrolled during active disease. The CDR3, as DNA: TGTGCCATTTCGCGGTGGGGGCCCACCGGGGAGCTGTTTTTT. This codes for CAISRWGPTGELFF.